This passage covers 13 T cell receptor beta chains from one sample sequenced in a study of radiation and T cells in renal cell carcinoma. Time point indicated: blood 4 weeks post-SBRT, at nephrectomy. This sample's treatment: 15 Gy SBRT to primary tumor, nephrectomy 4 weeks later. TCRdb keeps only in-frame clones here, not all; method: immunoSEQ multiplex PCR. The table lists 90,000 to 100,000 clones, 75% to 85% of them singletons. Sample: blood, taken from a patient whose treatment included radiotherapy and nephrectomy. The receptors shown here come from a man aged 55 to 70 with renal cell carcinoma.

The chain uses TRBV27 and TRBJ2-7; unclear D gene. V shed 5 bases and J shed 2 bases, with 16 bases lying between them. This CDR3 contains 15 residues. In germline, CDR1 is MNHEY, CDR2 SMNVEV (reference sequence). CDR3 sequence reads: CASSPRPSAAYEQYF. CDR3 DNA sequence: TGTGCCAGCAGTCCGAGACCGTCGGCGGCCTACGAGCAGTACTTC.

The chain recombines TRBV29-1 with TRBJ1-1, with no clear D. This CDR3 contains 13 residues. CDR1 is SQVTM, CDR2 ANQGSEA, per germline. V was cut by 5 bases and J by 6 bases, with 16 bases left in between. CDR3 coding DNA: TGCAGCGTTAGTGGAGGAGGACTGGCTGAAGCTTTCTTT. Protein product: CSVSGGGLAEAFF.

This chain uses TRBV28 with TRBJ1-1, with D uncertain. Germline V lookup: CDR1 MDHEN, CDR2 SYDVKM. The CDR3 loop spans 12 amino acids. Trimming cost V 6 bases and J 0 bases, with 5 bases left between them. Here the CDR3 reads CASSSVNTEAFF. CDR3 DNA sequence: TGTGCCAGCAGCTCCGTGAACACTGAAGCTTTCTTT.

The V call is TRBV15, the J call TRBJ2-4; D unclear. Trimming removed 0 bases at V and 6 bases at J, with 6 bases between. The CDR3 sequence is 13 residues long. Germline V lookup: CDR1 LNHNV, CDR2 YYDKDF (reference sequence). As DNA, the CDR3 is TGTGCCACCAGCAGAGATTTCGGAAACATTCAGTACTTC. Its translation: CATSRDFGNIQYF.

The chain combines TRBV28 with TRBJ2-7; the match to TRBD2 covers 7 bases. The CDR3 is made up of 14 amino acids. In germline, CDR1 is MDHEN, CDR2 SYDVKM. Trimming removed 6 bases from V and 2 bases from J; junction bases left unmatched: 7. CDR3 loop: CASSQLAITYEQYF. CDR3 nucleotide sequence: TGTGCCAGCAGCCAACTAGCGATCACCTACGAGCAGTACTTC.

This clone occurred a few times. The V call is TRBV19, the J call TRBJ2-2, with 10 bases lining up with TRBD2. The CDR3 has 14 residues. Germline lookup yields CDR1 LNHDA and CDR2 SQIVND (reference sequence). V gave up 4 bases and J gave up 4 bases; unmatched junction bases: 0. The CDR3 DNA is TGTGCCAGTAGTAGACTAGCGGGCACCGGGGAGCTGTTTTTT. Protein product: CASSRLAGTGELFF.

V is TRBV19 and J is TRBJ2-5; D uncertain. CDR3 length: 12 amino acids. Trimming left V 1 base short and J 4 bases short, with 4 bases between. From germline, CDR1 is LNHDA and CDR2 SQIVND (reference sequence). The CDR3 coding sequence is TGTGCCAGTAGTATAGCGGGAGAGACCCAGTACTTC. Residues: CASSIAGETQYF.

This rearrangement joins TRBV9 to TRBJ2-1, with TRBD2 identical over 10 bases. The CDR3 is made up of 15 amino acids. J gave up 6 bases and V 0 bases, and 3 bases lay outside the gene matches. The germline CDR1 and CDR2 sequences are SGDLS and YYNGEE. This CDR3 reads CASSVDVAGGNEQFF. In DNA, the CDR3 is TGTGCCAGCAGCGTAGACGTAGCGGGGGGCAATGAGCAGTTCTTC.

The chain combines TRBV10-2 with TRBJ2-7, with TRBD1 matching over 11 bases. Germline V gene data show CDR1 as WSHSY and CDR2 as SAAADI. V lost 3 bases to trimming and J lost 6 bases; unmatched junction nucleotides: 10. The CDR3 totals 16 residues. DNA of the CDR3: TGCGCCAGCAGTGATGGTTGGGACAGGGGGTCCGGCGAGCAGTACTTC. Residues: CASSDGWDRGSGEQYF.

The rearrangement uses TRBV5-1 and TRBJ2-7, with 8 bases matching TRBD2. V was pared by 3 bases and J by 6 bases, with 11 bases of the junction left unmatched. CDR1 and CDR2 from the germline V gene are SGHRS and YFSETQ. The CDR3 runs to 15 residues. The CDR3 loop reads CASSSTGTRPLEQYF. In DNA form, the CDR3 reads TGCGCCAGCAGCTCCACCGGGACTAGACCTCTCGAGCAGTACTTC.

The rearrangement joins TRBV7-6 to TRBJ2-7; 7 nucleotides line up with TRBD2. The trim removed 5 bases at V and 3 bases at J, leaving 10 bases unmatched. The CDR3 loop spans 15 amino acids. Germline loops: CDR1 SGHVS, CDR2 FNYEAQ. This CDR3 is CASSPREAGYYEQYF. CDR3 nucleotides: TGTGCCAGCAGCCCACGGGAAGCGGGGTACTACGAGCAGTACTTC.

Concerning this clone: Other DNA sequences in this specimen translate into the identical CDR3. The CDR3 DNA sequence: TGTGCCAGCTCACCACTGGAGAGGGGCTACGAGCAGTACTTC. Its translation: CASSPLERGYEQYF. J is TRBJ2-7 and V is TRBV18, with D possibly called TRBD1 or TRBD2 (5 bases each). Germline V gene sequence: CDR1 KGHSH, CDR2 LQKENI. This CDR3 is built from 14 residues. V was cut by 1 base and J by 3 bases, with 10 bases left in between.

The chain uses TRBV7-9 and TRBJ1-1, with D perhaps TRBD1 (5 bases). Germline assignment: CDR1 SEHNR and CDR2 FQNEAQ (reference sequence). Trimming removed 1 base at V and 3 bases at J, with 9 bases between. The CDR3 loop spans 14 amino acids. CDR3 in amino acids: CASSLETVYTEAFF. CDR3 nucleotides: TGTGCCAGCAGCTTAGAGACAGTTTACACTGAAGCTTTCTTT.